A selection of T cell receptor beta chains follows, all from one sample in a study of cytomegalovirus exposure and HLA in healthy donors. Using immunoSEQ multiplex PCR, the repertoire was profiled, and TCRdb retains in-frame clones only, with some absent. The table shows about 190,000 clones, with 75% to 90% occurring only once. Sequenced sample: PBMCs. These receptors all come from a man aged 18 to 30 in good health and CMV-seropositive. Both conserved end residues are part of each CDR3. D genes are given only for firm matches. The size of a clone is reported for some rows only, either as once, few or many, or as a class for expanded clones.

d_call	clone_size	v_call	j_call	cdr3_aa	cdr3_nt
-	-	TRBV27	TRBJ1-3	CASSLRPGHGSGNTIYF	TGTGCCAGCAGTCTGCGCCCGGGACACGGCTCTGGAAACACCATATATTTT
-	-	TRBV9	TRBJ2-7	CASSVGPTTTYEQYF	TGTGCCAGCAGCGTCGGTCCCACTACCACCTACGAGCAGTACTTC
-	many	TRBV6-1	TRBJ2-7	CASSTGSYEQYF	TGTGCCAGCAGTACAGGCTCCTACGAGCAGTACTTC
-	-	TRBV9	TRBJ2-7	CASSVSIALAGEQYF	TGTGCCAGCAGCGTTAGTATAGCGCTGGCGGGCGAGCAGTACTTC
TRBD1	-	TRBV29-1	TRBJ1-2	CSGGGGQGVDYGYTF	TGCAGTGGGGGTGGGGGACAGGGGGTTGACTATGGCTACACCTTC
-	few	TRBV19	TRBJ1-2	CASSTRPAVKGYTF	TGTGCCAGTAGTACCCGACCCGCGGTTAAGGGCTACACCTTC
-	-	TRBV28	TRBJ1-2	CASSLEEGGRGYTF	TGTGCCAGCAGTTTAGAAGAAGGTGGCAGGGGCTACACCTTC
TRBD1	-	TRBV27	TRBJ2-7	CASSLDRVPVYEQYF	TGTGCCAGCAGTTTGGACAGGGTTCCTGTCTACGAGCAGTACTTC
TRBD1	few	TRBV30	TRBJ2-5	CAWSKQGVPETQYF	TGTGCCTGGAGTAAACAGGGGGTTCCAGAGACCCAGTACTTC
-	-	TRBV5-1	TRBJ1-4	CASSTTGMTNEKLFF	TGCGCCAGCAGCACAACAGGGATGACTAATGAAAAACTGTTTTTT
TRBD2	-	TRBV28	TRBJ2-2	CAGKSGSGNTGELFF	TGTGCCGGAAAGAGCGGGAGCGGGAACACCGGGGAGCTGTTTTTT
-	-	TRBV29-1	TRBJ1-2	CSVWGEYGYTF	TGCAGCGTTTGGGGGGAATATGGCTACACCTTC
TRBD1	-	TRBV6-1	TRBJ2-5	CASRQGARGGETQYF	TGTGCCAGCAGACAGGGGGCGCGAGGAGGGGAGACCCAGTACTTC
-	-	TRBV5-1	TRBJ2-7	CASSFGTKSSYEQYF	TGCGCCAGCAGCTTCGGAACTAAAAGCTCCTACGAGCAGTACTTC
TRBD1	-	TRBV5-1	TRBJ2-1	CASSTGTGLPYNEQFF	TGCGCCAGCAGCACTGGGACAGGACTACCTTACAATGAGCAGTTCTTC
TRBD2	-	TRBV5-1	TRBJ2-7	CASSLDLLRNGTSGRALPYEQYF	TGCGCCAGCAGCTTAGATTTACTGAGAAACGGGACTAGCGGGAGGGCCCTCCCGTACGAGCAGTACTTC
-	-	TRBV6-6	TRBJ1-4	CASSYIEKLFF	TGTGCCAGCAGTTATATCGAAAAACTGTTTTTT
TRBD2	-	TRBV27	TRBJ2-3	CASSFMREVPDTQYF	TGTGCCAGCAGTTTCATGCGGGAGGTACCCGATACGCAGTATTTT
-	-	TRBV28	TRBJ2-1	CAAEGSANEQFF	TGTGCGGCGGAAGGTTCGGCCAATGAGCAGTTCTTC
-	medium-sized	TRBV15	TRBJ2-7	CATSRDRAGHYEQYF	TGTGCCACCAGCAGAGATCGGGCAGGACACTACGAGCAGTACTTC
TRBD2	-	TRBV7-9	TRBJ2-7	CASSLKGSQRESYEQYF	TGTGCCAGCAGCTTAAAAGGGTCCCAGCGGGAGTCCTACGAGCAGTACTTC
-	-	TRBV29-1	TRBJ2-3	CSVVGTQVGGTQYF	TGCAGCGTTGTGGGGACCCAGGTCGGGGGTACGCAGTATTTT
TRBD2	-	TRBV9	TRBJ2-3	CASSVLAGVAGDTQYF	TGTGCCAGCAGCGTCCTTGCCGGAGTAGCGGGAGATACGCAGTATTTT
-	-	TRBV2	TRBJ2-3	CAQASGGSTDTQYF	TGTGCCCAGGCGTCCGGGGGAAGCACAGATACGCAGTATTTT
-	-	TRBV27	TRBJ1-5	CASSPRINQPQHF	TGTGCCAGCAGTCCGAGGATAAATCAGCCCCAGCATTTT
TRBD2	-	TRBV23-1	TRBJ2-5	CASSHFSGLAGETQYF	TGCGCCAGCAGTCACTTCTCGGGACTAGCAGGAGAGACCCAGTACTTC
TRBD1	-	TRBV25-1	TRBJ2-6	CASSASDRAGANVLTF	TGTGCCAGCAGTGCCTCGGACAGGGCGGGGGCCAACGTCCTGACTTTC
TRBD1	-	TRBV5-4	TRBJ1-2	CASSTARQGALDGYTF	TGTGCCAGCAGCACGGCCCGACAGGGGGCGCTTGATGGCTACACCTTC
TRBD1	-	TRBV27	TRBJ1-1	CASSFGQGSSEAFF	TGTGCCAGCAGTTTCGGACAGGGATCGTCTGAAGCTTTCTTT
-	-	TRBV4-1	TRBJ2-7	CASSQYRYEQYF	TGCGCCAGCAGCCAATACAGATACGAGCAGTACTTC
-	-	TRBV19	TRBJ2-7	CASSPWTVIPGVGYEQYF	TGTGCCAGTAGTCCCTGGACAGTTATCCCTGGGGTTGGATACGAGCAGTACTTC
TRBD2	-	TRBV6-4	TRBJ2-3	CASSDSPLAGGTPDTQYF	TGTGCCAGCAGTGACTCCCCCCTAGCGGGAGGAACCCCAGATACGCAGTATTTT
TRBD2	-	TRBV18	TRBJ2-1	CASSPWGEGQDNEQFF	TGTGCCAGCTCACCATGGGGGGAGGGCCAGGACAATGAGCAGTTCTTC
TRBD2	-	TRBV29-1	TRBJ2-1	CSARDRAGGNEQFF	TGCAGCGCAAGGGATAGAGCGGGGGGCAATGAGCAGTTCTTC
-	few	TRBV28	TRBJ1-2	CASSLDRYGYTF	TGTGCCAGCAGTCTAGACAGATATGGCTACACCTTC
TRBD1	-	TRBV4-3	TRBJ1-2	CASSQDSGTGISYGYTF	TGCGCCAGCAGCCAAGATTCGGGGACAGGGATTTCCTATGGCTACACCTTC
-	-	TRBV7-2	TRBJ1-2	CASSNRDLNYGYTF	TGTGCCAGCAGCAACAGGGATCTTAACTATGGCTACACCTTC
TRBD2	-	TRBV19	TRBJ2-3	CASTAGGPLDTQYF	TGTGCCAGTACGGCGGGAGGGCCGCTAGATACGCAGTATTTT
TRBD1	-	TRBV27	TRBJ1-5	CASSPRDREPGGNQPQHF	TGTGCCAGCAGTCCTCGGGACAGGGAGCCGGGGGGCAATCAGCCCCAGCATTTT
TRBD1	few	TRBV5-6	TRBJ2-5	CASTIQGETQYF	TGTGCCAGCACCATACAGGGGGAGACCCAGTACTTC
-	-	TRBV5-1	TRBJ1-1	CASSFGVGNTEAFF	TGCGCCAGCAGCTTCGGGGTAGGGAACACTGAAGCTTTCTTT
TRBD2	once	TRBV6-4	TRBJ2-3	CASSDEAGGADTQYF	TGTGCCAGCAGTGACGAGGCGGGAGGGGCAGATACGCAGTATTTT
-	once	TRBV2	TRBJ2-7	CASSGAPGSEQYF	TGTGCCAGCAGTGGTGCACCTGGGAGCGAGCAGTACTTC
-	-	TRBV4-1	TRBJ1-5	CASSQVGQGIRTQHF	TGCGCCAGCAGCCAAGTGGGGCAGGGAATCAGGACCCAGCATTTT
TRBD1	once	TRBV7-2	TRBJ2-7	CASSPDRGEQYF	TGTGCCAGCAGCCCCGACAGGGGCGAGCAGTACTTC
TRBD2	once	TRBV5-8	TRBJ2-3	CASSFRAGGGTDTQYF	TGTGCCAGCAGCTTCCGAGCGGGAGGAGGCACAGATACGCAGTATTTT
-	-	TRBV11-2	TRBJ2-1	CASSLWGHDEQFF	TGTGCCAGCAGCTTATGGGGGCACGATGAGCAGTTCTTC
TRBD2	-	TRBV4-2	TRBJ2-2	CASSQFRRTSGIYLNTGELFF	TGTGCCAGCAGCCAATTTCGGCGGACTAGCGGGATCTACCTGAACACCGGGGAGCTGTTTTTT
-	-	TRBV11-2	TRBJ2-3	CASSLPTRDTQYF	TGTGCCAGCAGCTTACCTACTCGGGATACGCAGTATTTT
-	-	TRBV28	TRBJ1-5	CASSLWVEQPQHF	TGTGCCAGCAGTTTATGGGTAGAACAGCCCCAGCATTTT
TRBD1	-	TRBV2	TRBJ2-2	CASSEPGTGNTGELFF	TGTGCCAGCAGTGAACCGGGGACAGGGAACACCGGGGAGCTGTTTTTT
TRBD2	-	TRBV19	TRBJ2-7	CASSRMHSGTYEQYF	TGTGCCAGTAGTCGGATGCACAGCGGGACGTACGAGCAGTACTTC
-	-	TRBV6-1	TRBJ2-1	CASSAYTYNEQFF	TGTGCCAGCAGTGCGTACACGTACAATGAGCAGTTCTTC
-	many	TRBV6-1	TRBJ2-7	CASSESATDIYEQYF	TGTGCCAGCAGTGAATCGGCGACAGACATCTACGAGCAGTACTTC
TRBD2	once	TRBV7-8	TRBJ2-3	CASSSSPGTSERTDTQYF	TGTGCCAGCAGCTCCTCCCCCGGGACTAGCGAACGCACAGATACGCAGTATTTT